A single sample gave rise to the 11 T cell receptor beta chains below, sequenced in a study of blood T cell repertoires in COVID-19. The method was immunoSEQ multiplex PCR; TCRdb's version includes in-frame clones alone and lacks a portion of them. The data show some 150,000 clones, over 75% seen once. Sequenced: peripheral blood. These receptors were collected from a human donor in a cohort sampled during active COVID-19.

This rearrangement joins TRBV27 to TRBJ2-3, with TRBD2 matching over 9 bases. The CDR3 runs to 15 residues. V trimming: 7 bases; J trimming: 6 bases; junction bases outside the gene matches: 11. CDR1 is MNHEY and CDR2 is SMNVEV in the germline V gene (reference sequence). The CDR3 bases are TGTGCCAGCAACGCCGGGACTAGCCCTTTCGATACGCAGTATTTT. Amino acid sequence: CASNAGTSPFDTQYF.

DNA of the CDR3: TGTGCCAGCACCGCAGGGGGGACCCGACCCTACAATGAGCAGTTCTTC. Its protein is CASTAGGTRPYNEQFF. The gene calls are TRBV11-2 and TRBJ2-1, with a tentative D call TRBD1 (7 bases). The V gene lost 7 bases and the J gene lost 2 bases, with 18 bases spanning the gap. The germline V gene encodes CDR1 SGHAT and CDR2 FQNNGV. The CDR3 consists of 16 residues. Drawing the rest from reference TRBV11-2 and TRBJ2-1, the complete variable domain is EAGVAQSPRYKIIEKRQSVAFWCNPISGHATLYWYQQILGQGPKLLIQFQNNGVVDDSQLPKDRFSAERLKGVDSTLKIQPAKLEDSAVYLCASTAGGTRPYNEQFFGPGTRLTVL.

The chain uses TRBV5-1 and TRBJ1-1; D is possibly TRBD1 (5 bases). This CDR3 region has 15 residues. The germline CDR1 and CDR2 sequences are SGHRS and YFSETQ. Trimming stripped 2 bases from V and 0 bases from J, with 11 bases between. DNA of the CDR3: TGCGCCAGCAGCTTAGACAGTGAAATGAACACTGAAGCTTTCTTT. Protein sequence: CASSLDSEMNTEAFF. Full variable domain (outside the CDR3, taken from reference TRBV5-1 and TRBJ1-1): KAGVTQTPRYLIKTRGQQVTLSCSPISGHRSVSWYQQTPGQGLQFLFEYFSETQRNKGNFPGRFSGRQFSNSRSEMNVSTLELGDSALYLCASSLDSEMNTEAFFGQGTRLTVV.

CDR3 sequence reads: CASSSGSTQLAFF. The CDR3 DNA is TGTGCCAGCAGCTCCGGGTCGACGCAATTAGCTTTCTTT. V usage is TRBV11-3 and J usage is TRBJ1-1; D gene uncertain. Germline values: CDR1 SGHNT, CDR2 YENEEA. Trimming took off 4 bases at V and 10 bases at J, with 16 bases between the two ends. The CDR3 is 13 amino acids. Filled out from reference TRBV11-3 and TRBJ1-1, the complete variable domain reads EAGVVQSPRYKIIEKKQPVAFWCNPISGHNTLYWYLQNLGQGPELLIRYENEEAVDDSQLPKDRFSAERLKGVDSTLKIQPAELGDSAVYLCASSSGSTQLAFFGQGTRLTVV.

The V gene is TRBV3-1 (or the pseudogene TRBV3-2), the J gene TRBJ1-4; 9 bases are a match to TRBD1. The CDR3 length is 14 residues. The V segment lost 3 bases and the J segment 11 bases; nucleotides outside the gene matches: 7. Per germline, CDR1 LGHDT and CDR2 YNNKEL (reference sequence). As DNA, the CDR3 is TGTGCCAGCAGCCAGACAGGGGGGGCTGAGAAACTGTTTTTT. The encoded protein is CASSQTGGAEKLFF.

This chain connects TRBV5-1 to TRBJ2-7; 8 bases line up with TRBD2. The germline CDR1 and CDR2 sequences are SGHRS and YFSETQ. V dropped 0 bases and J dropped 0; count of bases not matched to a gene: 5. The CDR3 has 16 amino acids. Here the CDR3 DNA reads TGCGCCAGCAGCTTGGGTCCCAGCGGGAGCTCCTACGAGCAGTACTTC. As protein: CASSLGPSGSSYEQYF. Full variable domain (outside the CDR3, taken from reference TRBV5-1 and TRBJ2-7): KAGVTQTPRYLIKTRGQQVTLSCSPISGHRSVSWYQQTPGQGLQFLFEYFSETQRNKGNFPGRFSGRQFSNSRSEMNVSTLELGDSALYLCASSLGPSGSSYEQYFGPGTRLTVT.

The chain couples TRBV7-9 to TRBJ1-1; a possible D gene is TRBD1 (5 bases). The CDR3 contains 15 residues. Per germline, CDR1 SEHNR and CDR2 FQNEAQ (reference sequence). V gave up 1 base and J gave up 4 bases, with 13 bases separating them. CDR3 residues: CASSLGPGGGTEAFF. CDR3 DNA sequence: TGTGCCAGCAGCTTAGGCCCGGGGGGTGGCACTGAAGCTTTCTTT. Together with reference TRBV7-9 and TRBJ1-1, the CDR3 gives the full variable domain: DTGVSQNPRHKITKRGQNVTFRCDPISEHNRLYWYRQTLGQGPEFLTYFQNEAQLEKSRLLSDRFSAERPKGSFSTLEIQRTEQGDSAMYLCASSLGPGGGTEAFFGQGTRLTVV.

The CDR3 region has the DNA TGCAGCGTTGTTCGACTAGCGGGTCGTGAGCAGTACGTC. It encodes CSVVRLAGREQYV. V is TRBV29-1 and J is TRBJ2-7, with 10 positions matching TRBD2. CDR1 and CDR2 (germline): SQVTM, ANQGSEA. V was pared by 4 bases and J by 7 bases, with 7 bases of the junction left unmatched. This CDR3 is 13 amino acids long.

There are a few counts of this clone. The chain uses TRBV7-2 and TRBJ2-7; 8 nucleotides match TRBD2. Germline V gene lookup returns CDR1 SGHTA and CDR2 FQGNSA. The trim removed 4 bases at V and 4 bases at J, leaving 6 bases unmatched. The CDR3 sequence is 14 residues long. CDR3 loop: CASSSAGGAYEQYF. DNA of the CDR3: TGTGCCAGCAGCTCGGCGGGGGGCGCTTACGAGCAGTACTTC.

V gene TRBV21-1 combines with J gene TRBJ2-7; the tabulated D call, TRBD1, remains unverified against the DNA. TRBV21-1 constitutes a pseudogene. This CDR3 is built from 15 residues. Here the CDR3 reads CASRHRTGFRNEQYF. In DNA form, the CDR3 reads TGTGCCAGCAGGCATAGGACAGGGTTTCGGAACGAGCAGTACTTC.

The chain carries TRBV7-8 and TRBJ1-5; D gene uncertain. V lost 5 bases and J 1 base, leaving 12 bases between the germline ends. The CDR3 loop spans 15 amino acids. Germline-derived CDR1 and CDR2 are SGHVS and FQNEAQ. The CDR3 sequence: CASSMRDLSNQPQHF. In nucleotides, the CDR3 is TGTGCCAGCAGCATGAGGGATTTAAGCAATCAGCCCCAGCATTTT.